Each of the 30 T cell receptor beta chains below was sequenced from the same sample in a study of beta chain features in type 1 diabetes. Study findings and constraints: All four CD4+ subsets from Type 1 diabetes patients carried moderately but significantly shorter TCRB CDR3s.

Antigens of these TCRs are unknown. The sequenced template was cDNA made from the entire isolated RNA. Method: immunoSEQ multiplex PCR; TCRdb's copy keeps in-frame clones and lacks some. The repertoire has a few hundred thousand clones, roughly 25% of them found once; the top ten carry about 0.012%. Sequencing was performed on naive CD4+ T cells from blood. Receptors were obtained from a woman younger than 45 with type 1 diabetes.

The CDR3 DNA sequence: TGTGCCAGCAGTTTTCAGAACATGAACACTGAAGCTTTCTTT. Its protein product is CASSFQNMNTEAFF. The chain employs TRBV28 and TRBJ1-1; D is unclear. The CDR3 has 14 amino acids. Germline V gives CDR1 MDHEN, CDR2 SYDVKM. The germline V and J ends were trimmed by 3 bases and 0 bases, with 8 bases remaining between them.

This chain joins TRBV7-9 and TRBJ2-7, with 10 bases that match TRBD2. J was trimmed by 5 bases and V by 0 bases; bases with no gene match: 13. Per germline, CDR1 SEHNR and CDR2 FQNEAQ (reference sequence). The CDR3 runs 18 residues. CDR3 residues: CASSLAWEEAGGPHEQYF. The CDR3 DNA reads TGTGCCAGCAGCTTAGCGTGGGAAGAAGCGGGAGGGCCCCACGAGCAGTACTTC.

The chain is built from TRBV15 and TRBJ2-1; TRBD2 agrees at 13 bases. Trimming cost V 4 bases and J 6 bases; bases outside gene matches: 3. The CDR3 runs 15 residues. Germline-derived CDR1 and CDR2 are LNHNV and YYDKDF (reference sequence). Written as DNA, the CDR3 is TGTGCCACCAGCACACGACTAGCGGGGGGCAATGAGCAGTTCTTC. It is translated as CATSTRLAGGNEQFF.

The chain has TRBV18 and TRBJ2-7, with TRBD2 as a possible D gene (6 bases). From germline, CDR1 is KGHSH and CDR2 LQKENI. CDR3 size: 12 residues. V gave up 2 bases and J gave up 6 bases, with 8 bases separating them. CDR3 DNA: TGTGCCAGCTCACCATATAGCGGCGAGCAGTACTTC. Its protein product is CASSPYSGEQYF.

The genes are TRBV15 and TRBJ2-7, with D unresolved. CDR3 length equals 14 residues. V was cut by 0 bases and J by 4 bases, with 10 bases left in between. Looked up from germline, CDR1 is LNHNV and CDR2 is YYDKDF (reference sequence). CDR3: CATSRDRTAYEQYF. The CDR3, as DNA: TGTGCCACCAGCAGAGATCGAACAGCTTACGAGCAGTACTTC.

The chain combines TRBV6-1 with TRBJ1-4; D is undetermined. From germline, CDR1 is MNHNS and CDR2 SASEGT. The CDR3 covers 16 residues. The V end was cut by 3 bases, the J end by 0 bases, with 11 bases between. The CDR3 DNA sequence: TGTGCCAGCAGTGACGTGACGGGTGCAACTAATGAAAAACTGTTTTTT. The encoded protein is CASSDVTGATNEKLFF.

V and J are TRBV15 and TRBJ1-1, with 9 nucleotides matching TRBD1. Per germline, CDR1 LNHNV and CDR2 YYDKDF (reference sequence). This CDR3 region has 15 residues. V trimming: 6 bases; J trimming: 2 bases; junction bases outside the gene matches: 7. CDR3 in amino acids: CATRARTGANTEAFF. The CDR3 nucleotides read TGTGCCACCAGAGCTCGGACAGGGGCTAACACTGAAGCTTTCTTT.

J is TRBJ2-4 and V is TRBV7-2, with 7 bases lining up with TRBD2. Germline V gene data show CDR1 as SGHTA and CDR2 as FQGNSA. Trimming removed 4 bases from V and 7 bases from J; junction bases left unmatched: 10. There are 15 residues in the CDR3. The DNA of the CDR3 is TGTGCCAGCAGCTCCCAGGGCGGGAGATCGAACATTCAGTACTTC. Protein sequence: CASSSQGGRSNIQYF. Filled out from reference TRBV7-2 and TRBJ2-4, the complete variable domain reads GAGVSQSPSNKVTEKGKDVELRCDPISGHTALYWYRQSLGQGLEFLIYFQGNSAPDKSGLPSDRFSAERTGGSVSTLTIQRTQQEDSAVYLCASSSQGGRSNIQYFGAGTRLSVL.

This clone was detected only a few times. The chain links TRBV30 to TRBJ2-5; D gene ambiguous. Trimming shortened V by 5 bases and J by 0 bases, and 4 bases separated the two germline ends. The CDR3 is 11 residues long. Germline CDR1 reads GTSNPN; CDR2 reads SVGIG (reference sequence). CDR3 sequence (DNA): TGTGCCTGGGGGCACCAAGAGACCCAGTACTTC. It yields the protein CAWGHQETQYF.

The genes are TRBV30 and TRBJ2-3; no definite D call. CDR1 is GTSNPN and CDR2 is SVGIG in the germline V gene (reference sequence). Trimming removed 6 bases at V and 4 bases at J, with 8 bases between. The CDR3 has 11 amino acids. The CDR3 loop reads CACEPADTQYF. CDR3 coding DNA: TGTGCCTGCGAACCGGCAGATACGCAGTATTTT.

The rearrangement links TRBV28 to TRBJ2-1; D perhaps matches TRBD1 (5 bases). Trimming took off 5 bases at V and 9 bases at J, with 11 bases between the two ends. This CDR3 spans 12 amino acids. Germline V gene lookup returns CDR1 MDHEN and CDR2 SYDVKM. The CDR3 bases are TGTGCCAGCAGTAAGGGGCGAGGTGAGCAGTTCTTC. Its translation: CASSKGRGEQFF.

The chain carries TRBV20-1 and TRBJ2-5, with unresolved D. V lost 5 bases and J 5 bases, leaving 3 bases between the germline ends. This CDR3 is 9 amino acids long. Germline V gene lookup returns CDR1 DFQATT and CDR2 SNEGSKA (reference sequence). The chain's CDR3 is CSAPETQYF. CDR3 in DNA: TGCAGTGCTCCGGAGACCCAGTACTTC.

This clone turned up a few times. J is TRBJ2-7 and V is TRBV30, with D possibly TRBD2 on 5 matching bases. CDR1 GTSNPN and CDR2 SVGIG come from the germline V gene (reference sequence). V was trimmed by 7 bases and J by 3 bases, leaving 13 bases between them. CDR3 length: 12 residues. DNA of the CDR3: TGTGCCTCCTCTGACCGGGGCTACGAGCAGTACTTC. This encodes CASSDRGYEQYF.

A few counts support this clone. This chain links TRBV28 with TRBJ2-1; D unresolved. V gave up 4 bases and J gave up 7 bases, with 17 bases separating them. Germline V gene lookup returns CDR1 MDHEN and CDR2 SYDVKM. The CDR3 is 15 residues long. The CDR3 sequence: CASSYLEIRKNEQFF. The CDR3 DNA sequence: TGTGCCAGCAGTTACCTAGAAATTCGCAAGAATGAGCAGTTCTTC.

CDR3 DNA: TGTGCCAGCAGTTGGGACAGGGTCACTGAAGCTTTCTTT. It encodes CASSWDRVTEAFF. J is TRBJ1-1 and V is TRBV28, with 9 bases identical to TRBD1. Trimming at V came to 4 bases and at J to 4 bases, leaving 1 base not matched to a gene. Per germline, CDR1 MDHEN and CDR2 SYDVKM. The CDR3 covers 13 residues.

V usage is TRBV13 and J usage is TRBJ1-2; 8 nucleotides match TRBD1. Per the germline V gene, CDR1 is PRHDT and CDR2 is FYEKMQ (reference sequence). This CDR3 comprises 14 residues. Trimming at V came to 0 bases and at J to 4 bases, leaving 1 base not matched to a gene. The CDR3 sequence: CASSLGQGAYGYTF. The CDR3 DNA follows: TGTGCCAGCAGCTTAGGTCAGGGGGCCTATGGCTACACCTTC.

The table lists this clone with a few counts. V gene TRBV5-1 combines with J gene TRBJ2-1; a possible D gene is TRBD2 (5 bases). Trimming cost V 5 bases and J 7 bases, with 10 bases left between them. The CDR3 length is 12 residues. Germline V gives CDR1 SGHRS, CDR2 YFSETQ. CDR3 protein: CASSTGVNEQFF. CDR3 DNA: TGCGCCAGCAGTACCGGGGTAAATGAGCAGTTCTTC. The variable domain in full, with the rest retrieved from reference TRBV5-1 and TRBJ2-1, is KAGVTQTPRYLIKTRGQQVTLSCSPISGHRSVSWYQQTPGQGLQFLFEYFSETQRNKGNFPGRFSGRQFSNSRSEMNVSTLELGDSALYLCASSTGVNEQFFGPGTRLTVL.

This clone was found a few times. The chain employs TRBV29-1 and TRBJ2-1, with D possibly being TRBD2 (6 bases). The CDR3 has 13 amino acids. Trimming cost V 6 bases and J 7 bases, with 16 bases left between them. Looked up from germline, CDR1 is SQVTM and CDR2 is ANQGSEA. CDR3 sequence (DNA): TGCAGCGTCCTACCGGGGGTCCGAAATGAGCAGTTCTTC. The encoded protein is CSVLPGVRNEQFF.

As DNA, the CDR3 is TGCAGCGTTGGTGAAGGGGGTCAGCCCCAGCATTTT. This encodes CSVGEGGQPQHF. The chain has TRBV29-1 and TRBJ1-5; TRBD1 is a possible D gene (6 bases). The CDR3 totals 12 residues. Deletions cut 4 bases from V and 6 bases from J, with 10 bases between. CDR1 is SQVTM and CDR2 is ANQGSEA in the germline V gene.

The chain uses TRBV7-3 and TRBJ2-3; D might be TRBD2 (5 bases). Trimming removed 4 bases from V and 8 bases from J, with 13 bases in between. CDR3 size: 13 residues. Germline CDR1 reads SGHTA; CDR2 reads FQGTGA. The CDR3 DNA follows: TGTGCCAGCAGCTCCCAGCCCGAGGGTACGCAGTATTTT. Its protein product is CASSSQPEGTQYF.

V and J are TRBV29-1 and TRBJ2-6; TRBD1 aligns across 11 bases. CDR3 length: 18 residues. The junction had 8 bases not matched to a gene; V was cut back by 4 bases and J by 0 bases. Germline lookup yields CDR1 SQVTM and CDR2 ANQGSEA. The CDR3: CSVGARDRGSSGANVLTF. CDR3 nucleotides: TGCAGCGTTGGCGCTCGGGACAGGGGGTCCTCTGGGGCCAACGTCCTGACTTTC.

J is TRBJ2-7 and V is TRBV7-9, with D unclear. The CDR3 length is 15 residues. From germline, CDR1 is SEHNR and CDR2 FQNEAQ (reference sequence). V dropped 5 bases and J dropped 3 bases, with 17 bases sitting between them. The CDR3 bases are TGTGCCAGCAGCCTTACGGTATGGGCAAACTACGAGCAGTACTTC. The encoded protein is CASSLTVWANYEQYF. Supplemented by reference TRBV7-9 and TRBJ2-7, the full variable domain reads DTGVSQNPRHKITKRGQNVTFRCDPISEHNRLYWYRQTLGQGPEFLTYFQNEAQLEKSRLLSDRFSAERPKGSFSTLEIQRTEQGDSAMYLCASSLTVWANYEQYFGPGTRLTVT.

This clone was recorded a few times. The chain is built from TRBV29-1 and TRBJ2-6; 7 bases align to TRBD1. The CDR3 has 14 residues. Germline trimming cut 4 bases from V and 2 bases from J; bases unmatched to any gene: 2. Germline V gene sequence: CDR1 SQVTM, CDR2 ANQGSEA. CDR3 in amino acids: CSVGQGAGANVLTF. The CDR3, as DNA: TGCAGCGTTGGACAGGGCGCTGGGGCCAACGTCCTGACTTTC.

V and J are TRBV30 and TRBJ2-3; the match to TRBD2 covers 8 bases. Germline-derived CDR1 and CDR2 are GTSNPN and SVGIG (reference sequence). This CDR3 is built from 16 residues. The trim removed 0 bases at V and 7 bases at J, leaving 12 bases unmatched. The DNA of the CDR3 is TGTGCCTGGAGTGTATGGTCTAGCGGGCTGACACATACGCAGTATTTT. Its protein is CAWSVWSSGLTHTQYF.

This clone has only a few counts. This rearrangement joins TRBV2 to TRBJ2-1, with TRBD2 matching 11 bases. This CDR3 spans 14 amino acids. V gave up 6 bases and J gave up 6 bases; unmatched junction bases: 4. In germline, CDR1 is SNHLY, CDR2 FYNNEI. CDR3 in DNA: TGTGCCAGCAGAAGACTAGCGGGACTCAATGAGCAGTTCTTC. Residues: CASRRLAGLNEQFF.

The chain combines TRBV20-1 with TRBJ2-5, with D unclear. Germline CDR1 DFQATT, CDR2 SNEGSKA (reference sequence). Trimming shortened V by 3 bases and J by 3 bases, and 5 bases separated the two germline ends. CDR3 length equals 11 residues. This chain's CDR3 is CSARQEETQYF. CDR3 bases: TGCAGTGCTAGGCAGGAAGAGACCCAGTACTTC.

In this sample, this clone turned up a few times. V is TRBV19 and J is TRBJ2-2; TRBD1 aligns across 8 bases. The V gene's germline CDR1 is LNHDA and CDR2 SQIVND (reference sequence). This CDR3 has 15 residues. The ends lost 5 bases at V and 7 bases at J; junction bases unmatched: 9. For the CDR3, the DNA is TGTGCCAGTAGTCCGAGGACAGGGACGATCGGGGAGCTGTTTTTT. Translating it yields CASSPRTGTIGELFF. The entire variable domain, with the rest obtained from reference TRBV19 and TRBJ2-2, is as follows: DGGITQSPKYLFRKEGQNVTLSCEQNLNHDAMYWYRQDPGQGLRLIYYSQIVNDFQKGDIAEGYSVSREKKESFPLTVTSAQKNPTAFYLCASSPRTGTIGELFFGEGSRLTVL.

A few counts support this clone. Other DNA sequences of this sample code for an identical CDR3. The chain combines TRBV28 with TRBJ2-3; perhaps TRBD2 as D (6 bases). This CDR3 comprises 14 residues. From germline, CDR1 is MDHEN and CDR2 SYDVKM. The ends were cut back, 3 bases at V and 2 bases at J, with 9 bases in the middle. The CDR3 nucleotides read TGTGCCAGCAGTTTCGGGGGATCCACAGATACGCAGTATTTT. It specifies CASSFGGSTDTQYF.

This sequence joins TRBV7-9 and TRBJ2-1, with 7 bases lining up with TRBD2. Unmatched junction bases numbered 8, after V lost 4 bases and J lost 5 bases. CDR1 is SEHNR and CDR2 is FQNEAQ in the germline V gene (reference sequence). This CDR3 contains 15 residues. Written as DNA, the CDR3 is TGTGCCAGCAGCTACGGACTAGGGAGCAACAATGAGCAGTTCTTC. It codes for CASSYGLGSNNEQFF.

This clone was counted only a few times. CDR3 sequence reads: CASSIRGVQETQYF. In DNA form, the CDR3 reads TGTGCCAGCAGCATTAGAGGTGTCCAAGAGACCCAGTACTTC. This chain uses TRBV7-9 with TRBJ2-5; D gene uncertain. This CDR3 comprises 14 residues. The V end was cut by 5 bases, the J end by 1 base, with 11 bases between. Germline CDR1 and CDR2: SEHNR and FQNEAQ (reference sequence).